The entry below describes one T cell receptor beta chain. Germline-derived CDR1 and CDR2 are MGHRA and YSYEKL. Trimming took 1 base from V and 2 from J, leaving 11 bases between them. This CDR3 spans 15 amino acids. Method: immunoSEQ multiplex PCR; TCRdb's copy keeps in-frame clones and lacks some. This sample has more than 35,000 clones; over 90% occur once, and the top ten carry around 5%. These data originate in a study of resident and recirculating memory T cells in vitiligo. The chain uses TRBV4-1 and TRBJ2-5, with TRBD1 as a possible D gene (6 bases). The specimen sequenced was blood. The receptor was derived from a male donor with vitiligo. The CDR3 spells CASSQAGVLQETQYF. For the CDR3, the DNA is TGCGCCAGCAGCCAAGCAGGGGTTTTGCAAGAGACCCAGTACTTC.